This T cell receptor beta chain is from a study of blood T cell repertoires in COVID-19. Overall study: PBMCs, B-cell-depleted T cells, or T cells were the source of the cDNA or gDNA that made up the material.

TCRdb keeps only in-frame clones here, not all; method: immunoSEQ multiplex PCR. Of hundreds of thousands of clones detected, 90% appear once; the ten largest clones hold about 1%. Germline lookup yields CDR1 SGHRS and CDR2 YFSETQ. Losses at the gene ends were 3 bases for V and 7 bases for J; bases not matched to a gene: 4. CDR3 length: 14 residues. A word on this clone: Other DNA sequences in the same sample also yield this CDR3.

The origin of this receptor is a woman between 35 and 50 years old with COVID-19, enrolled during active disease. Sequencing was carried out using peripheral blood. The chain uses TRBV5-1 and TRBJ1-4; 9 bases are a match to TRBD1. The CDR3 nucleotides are TGCGCCAGCAGCTCGGGACAGGGAGGTGAAAAACTGTTTTTT. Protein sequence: CASSSGQGGEKLFF.